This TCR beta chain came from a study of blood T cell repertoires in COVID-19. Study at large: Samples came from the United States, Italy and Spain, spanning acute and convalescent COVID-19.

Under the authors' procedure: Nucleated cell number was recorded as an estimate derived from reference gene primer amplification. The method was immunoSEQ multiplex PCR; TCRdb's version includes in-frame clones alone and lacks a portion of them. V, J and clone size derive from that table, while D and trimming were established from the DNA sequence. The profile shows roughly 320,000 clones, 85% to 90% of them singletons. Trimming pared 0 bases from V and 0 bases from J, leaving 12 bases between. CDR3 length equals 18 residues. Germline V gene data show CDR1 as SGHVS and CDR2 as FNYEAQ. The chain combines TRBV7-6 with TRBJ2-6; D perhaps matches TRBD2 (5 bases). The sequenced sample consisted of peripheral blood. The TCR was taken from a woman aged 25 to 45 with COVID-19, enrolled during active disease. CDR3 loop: CASSLAPSRDSGANVLTF. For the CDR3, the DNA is TGTGCCAGCAGCTTAGCTCCTTCGAGGGACTCTGGGGCCAACGTCCTGACTTTC.